The next 21 T cell receptor beta chains were all read from a single sample in a study of molecular identifiers for immune sequencing clone quantification. TCRdb reprocessed the PCR reads with MiXCR, giving one entry per CDR3 protein. Of around 480,000 distinct CDR3 sequences in the sample, approximately 25% were seen once. Sequencing was done on a sample of naive CD8+ T cells from blood, with Jurkat cell RNA spiked in. Subset here: FACS-sorted CD8+CD4-CCR7+CD45RA+ naive T cells. These receptors were obtained from a human donor in good health. Some libraries in this study had Jurkat cell RNA spiked in.

Notes on this clonotype: At one of its ends the junction is not consistent with the germline gene, which may arise from a read error. This chain joins TRBV16 and TRBJ1-5; D call uncertain. The CDR3 is 15 residues long. From germline, CDR1 is KGHSY and CDR2 FQNENV. The CDR3 reads CASSQPDISNPPPHF. CDR3 coding DNA: TGTGCCAGCAGCCAACCCGACATTAGCAATCCGCCCCCGCATTTT.

This clonotype was recorded a few times. The V and J genes are TRBV7-2 and TRBJ2-2; the match to TRBD2 covers 11 bases. The V and J ends lost 2 bases and 9 bases, in that order; junction bases with no gene match: 14. The CDR3 loop spans 18 amino acids. Germline CDR1 is SGHTA and CDR2 is FQGNSA. In DNA, the CDR3 is TGTGCCAGCAGCTTATTTGTAGCGGGGGGGCTTTTCTCCTGGGAGCTGTTTTTT. Its protein product is CASSLFVAGGLFSWELFF. The whole variable domain, filled in from reference TRBV7-2 and TRBJ2-2, reads GAGVSQSPSNKVTEKGKDVELRCDPISGHTALYWYRQSLGQGLEFLIYFQGNSAPDKSGLPSDRFSAERTGGSVSTLTIQRTQQEDSAVYLCASSLFVAGGLFSWELFFGEGSRLTVL.

J is TRBJ2-5 and V is TRBV12-3 or TRBV12-4; D call uncertain. This CDR3 contains 10 residues. V lost 8 bases and J 9 bases, leaving 10 bases between the germline ends. The CDR3 DNA reads TGTGCCAGCGGGGATTTGGCCCAGTACTTC. This gives the protein CASGDLAQYF.

This clonotype came up many times. V gene TRBV4-1 combines with J gene TRBJ2-7; a possible D gene is TRBD2 (6 bases). Trimming took 3 bases from V and 4 from J, leaving 13 bases between them. The CDR3 length is 14 residues. CDR1 MGHRA and CDR2 YSYEKL come from the germline V gene. CDR3 residues: CASSHAVEGYEQYF. CDR3 nucleotide sequence: TGCGCCAGCAGCCACGCCGTGGAGGGGTACGAGCAGTACTTC.

This clonotype was detected a few times. This chain links TRBV7-9 with TRBJ2-5, with 8 bases fitting TRBD1. CDR1 and CDR2 from the germline V gene are SEHNR and FQNEAQ (reference sequence). J was trimmed by 1 base and V by 2 bases; bases with no gene match: 9. This CDR3 comprises 17 residues. The CDR3 sequence: CASSLPAGTGPQETQYF. The CDR3 nucleotides are TGTGCCAGCAGCTTACCCGCGGGGACAGGCCCCCAAGAGACCCAGTACTTC.

This clonotype has just a few counts. The chain combines TRBV25-1 with TRBJ2-7; 11 bases fit TRBD1. Germline CDR1 and CDR2: MGHDK and SYGVNS. Losses at the gene ends were 5 bases for V and 6 bases for J; bases not matched to a gene: 6. CDR3 length: 14 amino acids. CDR3 in amino acids: CASSPIGTGGEQYF. The CDR3 nucleotides read TGTGCCAGCAGTCCCATTGGGACAGGGGGCGAGCAGTACTTC.

In its sample, this clonotype was seen once. The CDR3 end shows no conserved phenylalanine or tryptophan, and so a read error is likely. The chain couples TRBV5-1 to TRBJ1-5; possibly TRBD1 for D (6 bases). Germline V gene lookup returns CDR1 SGHRS and CDR2 YFSETQ. This CDR3 has 17 residues. V lost 0 bases, J lost 0 bases, and 13 bases lay in between. DNA for the CDR3: TGCGCCAGCAGCTTGGAGGGGGGGCCGTTTAGCAATCAGCCCCAGCATCTT. Translated: CASSLEGGPFSNQPQHL.

Regarding this clonotype: One end of the junction is discordant with germline, which a read error may explain. V is TRBV6-5 and J is TRBJ2-3, with a weak D call TRBD2 (5 bases). The germline gives CDR1 MNHEY, CDR2 SVGAGI. CDR3 length equals 15 residues. The CDR3 loop is CASSLDTSSTDTQCF. The CDR3 region has the DNA TGTGCCAGCAGTCTCGACACTTCTAGCACAGATACGCAGTGTTTT.

This clonotype appeared a few times. The chain links TRBV6-6 to TRBJ2-7; D might be TRBD1 (6 bases). V was clipped by 2 bases and J by 0 bases, with 14 bases between them. The CDR3 sequence is 16 residues long. Germline V gene lookup returns CDR1 MNHNY and CDR2 SVGAGI (reference sequence). CDR3 in DNA: TGTGCCAGCAGTTACCCGGACAGTTTTACCTCCTACGAGCAGTACTTC. Translating it yields CASSYPDSFTSYEQYF.

This clonotype was picked up a small number of times. This chain connects TRBV13 to TRBJ2-5, with TRBD1 matching 8 bases. The CDR3 is 14 amino acids. Trimming removed 1 base from V and 3 bases from J; junction bases left unmatched: 1. CDR1 PRHDT and CDR2 FYEKMQ come from the germline V gene (reference sequence). DNA of the CDR3: TGTGCCAGCAGCTTAGTGGACAGGGAAGAGACCCAGTACTTC. Translated: CASSLVDREETQYF.

Comment on this clonotype: This may come from a read error, since a much larger clone is one base off. V is TRBV4-3 and J is TRBJ2-7; D perhaps matches TRBD2 (6 bases). The length of the CDR3 is 13 residues. Germline CDR1 reads LGHNA; CDR2 reads YSLEER. Here the CDR3 reads CAGSLATAGEQYF. The CDR3 DNA is TGCGCCGGCAGCCTAGCGACAGCTGGGGAGCAGTACTTC.

This clonotype was found a few times. The chain carries TRBV9 and TRBJ1-3; D unresolved. The V and J ends lost 3 bases and 0 bases respectively, with 13 bases between them. This CDR3 spans 16 amino acids. The germline CDR1 and CDR2 sequences are SGDLS and YYNGEE. CDR3 amino acids: CASSDETYSSGNTIYF. DNA for the CDR3: TGTGCCAGCAGCGATGAGACCTACAGCTCTGGAAACACCATATATTTT.

This clonotype was seen more than once but under ten times. The chain carries TRBV27 and TRBJ2-1; 9 nucleotides line up with TRBD1. Germline CDR1 reads MNHEY; CDR2 reads SMNVEV (reference sequence). J was trimmed by 6 bases and V by 3 bases; bases with no gene match: 9. CDR3 length equals 16 residues. The CDR3 loop is CASSLSRDRALNEQFF. In DNA form, the CDR3 reads TGTGCCAGCAGTTTGTCGAGGGACAGGGCCCTCAATGAGCAGTTCTTC.

The V gene is TRBV6-9, the J gene TRBJ1-5; D remains unclear. The V and J ends lost 0 bases and 0 bases respectively, with 15 bases between them. CDR3 length equals 18 residues. Germline values: CDR1 MNHGY, CDR2 SVAAGI. This CDR3 reads CASSYSSASLYSNQPQHF. Here the CDR3 DNA reads TGTGCCAGCAGTTATTCTTCGGCCTCGTTATATAGCAATCAGCCCCAGCATTTT.

At least ten counts were recorded for this clonotype. CDR3 DNA: TGTGCCAGCAGTCCAGACAGGCAACTTCTCGCCGCAGATACGCAGTATTTT. This codes for CASSPDRQLLAADTQYF. The chain combines TRBV7-2 with TRBJ2-3; D perhaps matches TRBD1 (6 bases). CDR1 is SGHTA, CDR2 FQGNSA, per germline. The CDR3 has 17 residues. V shed 6 bases and J shed 4 bases, with 23 bases lying between them. Filled out from reference TRBV7-2 and TRBJ2-3, the complete variable domain reads GAGVSQSPSNKVTEKGKDVELRCDPISGHTALYWYRQSLGQGLEFLIYFQGNSAPDKSGLPSDRFSAERTGGSVSTLTIQRTQQEDSAVYLCASSPDRQLLAADTQYFGPGTRLTVL.

This clonotype has only a few counts. V usage is TRBV27 and J usage is TRBJ2-7, with 9 positions matching TRBD1. Germline V CDR1 and CDR2: MNHEY, SMNVEV (reference sequence). V shed 7 bases, J shed 5 bases, and the junction held 9 bases outside the gene matches. The CDR3 is made up of 14 amino acids. The CDR3 sequence: CASTKQGAVHEQYF. The CDR3 nucleotides are TGTGCCAGCACCAAACAGGGGGCCGTCCACGAGCAGTACTTC.

This clonotype came up many times. The gene calls are TRBV29-1 and TRBJ1-2; D remains ambiguous. The germline gives CDR1 SQVTM, CDR2 ANQGSEA. Deletions cut 4 bases from V and 2 bases from J, with 8 bases between. The CDR3 is 12 residues long. CDR3 nucleotide sequence: TGCAGCGTTGTTTCCGACAACTATGGCTACACCTTC. As protein: CSVVSDNYGYTF.

This clonotype was seen more than once but under ten times. J is TRBJ2-1 and V is TRBV4-1; 7 positions match TRBD1. CDR1 and CDR2 (germline): MGHRA, YSYEKL. The V segment lost 2 bases and the J segment 7 bases; nucleotides outside the gene matches: 8. CDR3 length: 15 amino acids. CDR3: CASSQREGAWNEQFF. The CDR3 bases are TGCGCCAGCAGCCAAAGAGAGGGGGCATGGAATGAGCAGTTCTTC.

V is TRBV12-3 or TRBV12-4 and J is TRBJ1-5; no clear D gene. V lost 8 bases and J lost 5, with 10 bases in between. The CDR3 runs 12 residues. For the CDR3, the DNA is TGTGCCAGCGGCCGAATGGATCAGCCCCAGCATTTT. Protein sequence: CASGRMDQPQHF.

Only a few counts were recorded for this clonotype. In nucleotides, the CDR3 is TGCGCCAGCAGCCAAGACGTCTCTGGAAACACCATATATTTT. The encoded protein is CASSQDVSGNTIYF. The chain combines TRBV4-3 with TRBJ1-3; D unclear. This CDR3 spans 14 amino acids. The ends were cut back, 0 bases at V and 0 bases at J, with 3 bases in the middle. The germline V gene encodes CDR1 LGHNA and CDR2 YSLEER.

The J gene is TRBJ1-2, the V gene TRBV20-1; D is unclear. CDR3 length equals 14 residues. Germline values: CDR1 DFQATT, CDR2 SNEGSKA (reference sequence). The V and J ends lost 2 bases and 4 bases respectively, with 14 bases between them. The chain's CDR3 is CSARSSDSGYGYTF. As DNA, the CDR3 is TGCAGTGCTAGATCTTCCGACTCAGGCTATGGCTACACCTTC.